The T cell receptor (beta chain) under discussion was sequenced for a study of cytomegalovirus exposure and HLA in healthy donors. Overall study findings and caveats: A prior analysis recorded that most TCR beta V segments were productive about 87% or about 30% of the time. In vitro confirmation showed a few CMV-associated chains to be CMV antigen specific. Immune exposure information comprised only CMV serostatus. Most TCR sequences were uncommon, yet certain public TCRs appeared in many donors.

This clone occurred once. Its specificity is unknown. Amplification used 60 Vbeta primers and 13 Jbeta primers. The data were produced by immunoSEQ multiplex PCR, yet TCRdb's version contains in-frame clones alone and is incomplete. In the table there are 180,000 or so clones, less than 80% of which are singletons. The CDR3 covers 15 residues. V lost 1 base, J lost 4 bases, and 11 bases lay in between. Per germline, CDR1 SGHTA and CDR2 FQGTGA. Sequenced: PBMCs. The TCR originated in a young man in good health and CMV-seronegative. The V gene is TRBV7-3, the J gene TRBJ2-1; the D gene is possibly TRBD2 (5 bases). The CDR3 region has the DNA TGTGCCAGCAGCTTAAGTGGTAGCGAGTACAATGAGCAGTTCTTC. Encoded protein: CASSLSGSEYNEQFF.